This T cell receptor (beta chain) was profiled in a study of shared clonotypes between healthy human individuals. The V gene's germline CDR1 is SNHLY and CDR2 FYNNEI. The CDR3 contains 16 residues. The V gene end was trimmed by 5 bases and the J gene end by 1 base; junction bases not matched to a gene: 8. General observations from the study: Researchers found naive subsets generally carried larger estimated richness than memory subsets.

Produced via immunoSEQ multiplex PCR; TCRdb's table is partial and in-frame only. The table lists 2 million or so clones, 85% to 95% of them singletons. Notes on this clone: Its antigen remains unknown.

The sequenced sample was naive CD4+ T cells sorted from blood. The sample's subset: CD45RA+ positively selected. This clonotype originated in a man aged 18-30 years in good health. The chain employs TRBV2 and TRBJ2-1, with 7 bases lining up with TRBD2. CDR3 amino acids: CASSPPREKSYNEQFF. The CDR3, as DNA: TGTGCCAGCAGTCCGCCGCGGGAGAAATCCTACAATGAGCAGTTCTTC.